The source of this T cell receptor (beta chain) is a study of blood T cells in healthy people across ages. Whole-study findings and limits: Across the age range, TCR beta diversity per million T cells fell in a roughly linear way.

At least ten counts were recorded for this clonotype. Its matching antigen is unknown. Using a J-beta primer mix together with a sample-barcoded 5' primer, a second PCR was run for roughly 7 to 11 cycles. Each CDR3 protein is one row after TCRdb ran MiXCR on the 5' RACE reads. The sample shows some 930,000 distinct CDR3 sequences, almost 30% of them seen only once. Another study also made use of these data, one on T cells of mothers and their children.

The sequencing input was blood. This sequence was found in a woman aged 40 to 49 in good health.

CDR3 region: CASSQDRGRDGYTF. The CDR3 bases are TGTGCCAGCTCCCAGGACAGGGGGCGCGATGGCTACACCTTC. The chain carries TRBV3-1 and TRBJ1-2; 11 bases are shared with TRBD1. The V gene end was trimmed by 8 bases and the J gene end by 6 bases; junction bases not matched to a gene: 8. The CDR3 is 14 residues long. CDR1 and CDR2 from the germline V gene are LGHDT and YNNKEL (reference sequence).